The source of this TCR beta chain is a study of blood T cells in healthy people across ages. CDR3 length: 16 amino acids. J was trimmed by 0 bases and V by 5 bases; bases with no gene match: 9. Healthy Russian Caucasian donors spanned ages about 6 to 95 years. Peripheral blood from each donor was collected in a volume of roughly 9.2 milliliters. Per sample, at least 6 micrograms of total RNA were extracted. It was with a sample-barcoded 5' primer and a J-beta primer mix that a second PCR of roughly 6 to 12 cycles was run. A template-switch adaptor that had 12 random nucleotides put a tag on each cDNA molecule. MiXCR, applied by TCRdb to the 5' RACE reads, yields one record per CDR3 protein. The data hold approximately 1.5 million distinct CDR3 sequences, with under 55% observed a single time.

What was sequenced was blood. The sequence was collected from a woman between 18 and 29 years old in good health. This chain links TRBV12-3 or TRBV12-4 with TRBJ1-1; 7 bases agree with TRBD1. CDR3 sequence reads: CASSVRDRLLNTEAFF. The DNA of the CDR3 is TGTGCCAGCAGTGTCCGGGACAGACTTTTGAACACTGAAGCTTTCTTT.